This TCR beta chain was obtained from a study of control samples from healthy donors and cancer patients. The CDR3 extends over 17 amino acids. After removal of 4 bases from V and 0 bases from J, the junction contained 8 bases not matched to a gene. Germline CDR1 and CDR2: LNHDA and SQIVND (reference sequence). The data were produced by immunoSEQ multiplex PCR, yet TCRdb's version contains in-frame clones alone and is incomplete. The table records more than 95,000 clones, 85% to 90% of them present only once. Sample: PBMCs. The chain has TRBV19 and TRBJ1-5, with TRBD1 identical over 8 bases. The sequence was collected from a woman between 45 and 60 years old with colorectal cancer. The CDR3, as DNA: TGTGCCAGTAGTAGAGACAGGGGCGGGGATAGCAATCAGCCCCAGCATTTT. Translated: CASSRDRGGDSNQPQHF.